Listed below are T cell receptor beta chains from one sample, sequenced in a study of blood T cell repertoires in COVID-19. The method was immunoSEQ multiplex PCR; TCRdb's version includes in-frame clones alone and lacks a portion of them. The table has fewer than 400,000 clones, about 92% seen once. The source material was PBMCs or T cells enriched from blood (not recorded which). The receptors derive from a woman in her 30s who had recovered from COVID-19. Each CDR3 is given with its conserved first and last residue. A D gene is named only where the DNA matches it firmly. Clone size is shown for a subset of rows, as once, few, many or a class of expanded clone.

j_call: TRBJ2-7
v_call: TRBV28
clone_size: NA
d_call: TRBD2
cdr3_nt: TGTGCCAGCAGTCAGCGTTCTAGCGGCAAATACGAGCAGTACTTC
cdr3_aa: CASSQRSSGKYEQYF

j_call: TRBJ1-4
v_call: TRBV19
clone_size: NA
d_call: NA
cdr3_nt: TGTGCCAGTGCGGACAGCGGAAATGAAAAACTGTTTTTT
cdr3_aa: CASADSGNEKLFF

j_call: TRBJ1-2
v_call: TRBV3-1/TRBV3-2
clone_size: once
d_call: NA
cdr3_nt: TGTGCCAGCAGCCAAGCCGCTAACTATGGCTACACCTTC
cdr3_aa: CASSQAANYGYTF

j_call: TRBJ2-1
v_call: TRBV6-2/TRBV6-3
clone_size: NA
d_call: TRBD2
cdr3_nt: TGTGCCAGCAGTTACCGGACTAGCGGGAGTCCGGAGTTCTTC
cdr3_aa: CASSYRTSGSPEFF

j_call: TRBJ2-5
v_call: TRBV19
clone_size: NA
d_call: NA
cdr3_nt: TGTGCCAGTAGTATCACAGGGGGGGGGCAAGAGACCCAGTACTTC
cdr3_aa: CASSITGGGQETQYF

j_call: TRBJ2-5
v_call: TRBV18
clone_size: NA
d_call: TRBD1
cdr3_nt: TGTGCCAGCTCCCAGACAGGGGAAGAGACCCAGTACTTC
cdr3_aa: CASSQTGEETQYF

j_call: TRBJ2-1
v_call: TRBV10-3
clone_size: NA
d_call: TRBD2
cdr3_nt: TGTGCCATCAGTGGGACTAGCGGGGAATACAATGAGCAGTTCTTC
cdr3_aa: CAISGTSGEYNEQFF

j_call: TRBJ2-7
v_call: TRBV7-9
clone_size: NA
d_call: NA
cdr3_nt: TGTGCCAGCAGCCCCGCAGGCCGGAACTACGAGCAGTACTTC
cdr3_aa: CASSPAGRNYEQYF

j_call: TRBJ2-2
v_call: TRBV18
clone_size: NA
d_call: NA
cdr3_nt: TGTGCCAGCTCACCAGCGGGAACCGGGGAGCTGTTTTTT
cdr3_aa: CASSPAGTGELFF

j_call: TRBJ2-7
v_call: TRBV6-2/TRBV6-3
clone_size: NA
d_call: NA
cdr3_nt: TGTGCCAGCAGTTACTATGGGCGCTCCTACGAGCAGTACTTC
cdr3_aa: CASSYYGRSYEQYF

j_call: TRBJ2-5
v_call: TRBV30
clone_size: NA
d_call: NA
cdr3_nt: TGTGCCTGGTTTGAACCCAACAAGGGGGCCCAGTACTTC
cdr3_aa: CAWFEPNKGAQYF

j_call: TRBJ2-5
v_call: TRBV19
clone_size: NA
d_call: NA
cdr3_nt: TGTGCCAGTAGTATCATTCCCCAAGAGACCCAGTACTTC
cdr3_aa: CASSIIPQETQYF

j_call: TRBJ2-3
v_call: TRBV13
clone_size: NA
d_call: TRBD2
cdr3_nt: TGTGCCAGCAGCTTAGGTCCTAGCGGGGGGGATCGGGCAGATACGCAGTATTTT
cdr3_aa: CASSLGPSGGDRADTQYF

j_call: TRBJ1-1
v_call: TRBV5-6
clone_size: NA
d_call: TRBD1
cdr3_nt: TGTGCCAGCGGGACAGGGGACGGCACTGAAGCTTTCTTT
cdr3_aa: CASGTGDGTEAFF

j_call: TRBJ1-6
v_call: TRBV6-2/TRBV6-3
clone_size: NA
d_call: TRBD1
cdr3_nt: TGTGCCAGCAGCCTCGGATGGACAGGGAATAATTCACCCCTCCACTTT
cdr3_aa: CASSLGWTGNNSPLHF

j_call: TRBJ2-3
v_call: TRBV18
clone_size: NA
d_call: NA
cdr3_nt: TGTGCCAGCTCACCATCTCGGGACAGGGCGCTAGCGGGAGTAGCAGATACGCAGTATTTT
cdr3_aa: CASSPSRDRALAGVADTQYF

j_call: TRBJ1-5
v_call: TRBV19
clone_size: NA
d_call: TRBD1
cdr3_nt: TGTGCCAGTAGTACCCCAACAGGGGCCAATCAGCCCCAGCATTTT
cdr3_aa: CASSTPTGANQPQHF

j_call: TRBJ2-3
v_call: TRBV5-1
clone_size: NA
d_call: NA
cdr3_nt: TGCGCCAGCAGCTCCGGCCCGGGGGGCACGAAGGATACGCAGTATTTT
cdr3_aa: CASSSGPGGTKDTQYF

j_call: TRBJ2-2
v_call: TRBV11-2
clone_size: NA
d_call: NA
cdr3_nt: TGTGCCAGCAGGCAACAGGGAGCGAACACCGGGGAGCTGTTTTTT
cdr3_aa: CASRQQGANTGELFF

j_call: TRBJ1-2
v_call: TRBV20-1
clone_size: few
d_call: NA
cdr3_nt: TGCAGTGCTAGTATCGAGGGCAGCCCCTATGGCTACACCTTC
cdr3_aa: CSASIEGSPYGYTF

j_call: TRBJ2-1
v_call: TRBV4-2
clone_size: NA
d_call: NA
cdr3_nt: TGTGCCAGCAGCCAAGTCCTGGACAGCTACAATGAGCAGTTCTTC
cdr3_aa: CASSQVLDSYNEQFF

j_call: TRBJ1-2
v_call: TRBV4-1
clone_size: NA
d_call: TRBD1
cdr3_nt: TGCGCCAGCAGCCAATCGACAGGGCCGCTATATGGCTACACCTTC
cdr3_aa: CASSQSTGPLYGYTF

j_call: TRBJ2-5
v_call: TRBV5-1
clone_size: NA
d_call: TRBD2
cdr3_nt: TGCGCCAGCAGCTCCCGACTAGCGGGGGAGCAAGGGACCCAGTACTTC
cdr3_aa: CASSSRLAGEQGTQYF

j_call: TRBJ1-2
v_call: TRBV5-1
clone_size: NA
d_call: NA
cdr3_nt: TGCGCCAGCAGCCCGACGGAGGGCCCTTATGGCTACACCTTC
cdr3_aa: CASSPTEGPYGYTF

j_call: TRBJ2-1
v_call: TRBV14
clone_size: NA
d_call: NA
cdr3_nt: TGTGCCAGCAGCCAAGGACTAGAAGTTTACGGTGAGCAGTTCTTC
cdr3_aa: CASSQGLEVYGEQFF

j_call: TRBJ1-2
v_call: TRBV30
clone_size: NA
d_call: TRBD1
cdr3_nt: TGTGCCTGGAGTCAGGGGGCGTATTATGGCTACACCTTC
cdr3_aa: CAWSQGAYYGYTF

j_call: TRBJ2-7
v_call: TRBV11-3
clone_size: NA
d_call: TRBD1
cdr3_nt: TGTGCCAGCACCCGGACAGGGGCCTACGAGCAGTACTTC
cdr3_aa: CASTRTGAYEQYF

j_call: TRBJ2-1
v_call: TRBV6-5
clone_size: NA
d_call: NA
cdr3_nt: TGTGCCAGCACCCCCGGGAGTGATATTAATGAGCAGTTCTTC
cdr3_aa: CASTPGSDINEQFF

j_call: TRBJ1-2
v_call: TRBV4-1
clone_size: NA
d_call: TRBD1
cdr3_nt: TGCGCCAGCAGCCAAGTTCAGGGGGCGGAAGGCTACACCTTC
cdr3_aa: CASSQVQGAEGYTF

j_call: TRBJ1-6
v_call: TRBV13
clone_size: NA
d_call: TRBD1
cdr3_nt: TGTGCCAGCAGCGGGACAGTTAATTCACCCCTCCACTTT
cdr3_aa: CASSGTVNSPLHF

j_call: TRBJ1-4
v_call: TRBV11-3
clone_size: few
d_call: TRBD1
cdr3_nt: TGTGCCAGCAGCTTAGGGGGACAGGCACCTGCAACTAATGAAAAACTGTTTTTT
cdr3_aa: CASSLGGQAPATNEKLFF

j_call: TRBJ1-5
v_call: TRBV6-2/TRBV6-3
clone_size: NA
d_call: TRBD1
cdr3_nt: TGTGCCAGCAGTTACCCGACAGGGGTTATTGGTCAGCCCCAGCATTTT
cdr3_aa: CASSYPTGVIGQPQHF

j_call: TRBJ1-2
v_call: TRBV28
clone_size: NA
d_call: NA
cdr3_nt: TGTGCCAGCAGTTTATCGGGGTGGGAGGAGGGGAACTATGGCTACACCTTC
cdr3_aa: CASSLSGWEEGNYGYTF

j_call: TRBJ2-2
v_call: TRBV7-2
clone_size: NA
d_call: NA
cdr3_nt: TGTGCCAGCAGGAGGACCGGGGAGCTGTTTTTT
cdr3_aa: CASRRTGELFF

j_call: TRBJ2-5
v_call: TRBV10-3
clone_size: NA
d_call: TRBD2
cdr3_nt: TGTGCCATCAGTGGGACTAGCGGGAGTGGGGAGACCCAGTACTTC
cdr3_aa: CAISGTSGSGETQYF

j_call: TRBJ1-5
v_call: TRBV28
clone_size: NA
d_call: NA
cdr3_nt: TGTGCCAGCTCCGCGGGGATCAACAATCAGCCCCAGCATTTT
cdr3_aa: CASSAGINNQPQHF

j_call: TRBJ1-1
v_call: TRBV5-4
clone_size: once
d_call: NA
cdr3_nt: TGTGCCAGCAGCTTGGCCGCGGGTCTGAACACTGAAGCTTTCTTT
cdr3_aa: CASSLAAGLNTEAFF

j_call: TRBJ1-2
v_call: TRBV30
clone_size: NA
d_call: NA
cdr3_nt: TGTGCCTGGAGTGGACAGGCGGGCTATGGCTACACCTTC
cdr3_aa: CAWSGQAGYGYTF

j_call: TRBJ1-2
v_call: TRBV5-1
clone_size: NA
d_call: TRBD1
cdr3_nt: TGCGCCAGCAGCTTGGGAGGACAGGGGAGTGGCTACACCTTC
cdr3_aa: CASSLGGQGSGYTF

j_call: TRBJ1-1
v_call: TRBV7-9
clone_size: NA
d_call: NA
cdr3_nt: TGTGCCAGCAGCTTTGCAGGGTCGAACACTGAAGCTTTCTTT
cdr3_aa: CASSFAGSNTEAFF

j_call: TRBJ2-1
v_call: TRBV9
clone_size: NA
d_call: TRBD1
cdr3_nt: TGTGCCAGCAGCGTAGTGGGGGGGACAGGGAGTGAGCAGTTCTTC
cdr3_aa: CASSVVGGTGSEQFF

j_call: TRBJ1-2
v_call: TRBV6-2/TRBV6-3
clone_size: few
d_call: NA
cdr3_nt: TGTGCCAGCAGCGACAGTGGCTATGGCTACACCTTC
cdr3_aa: CASSDSGYGYTF

j_call: TRBJ2-1
v_call: TRBV5-4
clone_size: NA
d_call: TRBD2
cdr3_nt: TGTGCCAGCAGCCCGGGACTAGACCCTACTTACAATGAGCAGTTCTTC
cdr3_aa: CASSPGLDPTYNEQFF

j_call: TRBJ2-5
v_call: TRBV7-7
clone_size: NA
d_call: TRBD1
cdr3_nt: TGTGCTAGCAGCACGGGACAGGGGGCTGGAGAGACCCAGTACTTC
cdr3_aa: CASSTGQGAGETQYF

j_call: TRBJ1-3
v_call: TRBV5-1
clone_size: NA
d_call: NA
cdr3_nt: TGCGCCAGCAGTCAAACAGCAACAGGAAACACCATATATTTT
cdr3_aa: CASSQTATGNTIYF

j_call: TRBJ2-2
v_call: TRBV5-6
clone_size: NA
d_call: TRBD1
cdr3_nt: TGTGCCAGCAGCTTCCTAGACAGGGCGGCCGGGGAGCTGTTTTTT
cdr3_aa: CASSFLDRAAGELFF

j_call: TRBJ1-1
v_call: TRBV7-3
clone_size: NA
d_call: TRBD1
cdr3_nt: TGTGCCAGCAGCACGTATACAGGGGCTGAAGCTTTCTTT
cdr3_aa: CASSTYTGAEAFF

j_call: TRBJ1-4
v_call: TRBV2
clone_size: NA
d_call: NA
cdr3_nt: TGTGCCAGCAGGATGGGACTGGTAGTGGGGGAAAAACTGTTTTTT
cdr3_aa: CASRMGLVVGEKLFF

j_call: TRBJ1-3
v_call: TRBV18
clone_size: NA
d_call: TRBD1
cdr3_nt: TGTGCCAGCTCACCCCGGACAGGGGTCGACACTAGCTCTGGAAACACCATATATTTT
cdr3_aa: CASSPRTGVDTSSGNTIYF